The 24 T cell receptor beta chains given below trace back to one sample, sequenced in a study of blood T cell repertoires in COVID-19 (dated by TCRdb to the early 2020s). Libraries were prepared through the immunoSEQ multiplex PCR assay. The table was pulled from immuneACCESS by TCRdb, which kept in-frame rearrangements only. Such tables lose some clones; where checked, under half of the loss comes from unresolved V genes, and the rest has no known cause. The sample data list roughly 140,000 clones, and 88% of these were observed just once. In total, the top ten clones hold over 2% of the sample. Material for sequencing was peripheral blood. Receptors originate from a human donor in a cohort sampled during active COVID-19.

This chain uses TRBV7-2 with TRBJ2-7, with D possibly matching TRBD2 (6 bases). The germline V gene has CDR1 SGHTA and CDR2 FQGNSA. This CDR3 comprises 17 residues. V lost 0 bases, J lost 2 bases, and 17 bases lay in between. The chain's CDR3 is CASSLAGGGITTYEQYF. The DNA for the CDR3 is TGTGCCAGCAGCTTAGCGGGCGGCGGGATAACGACCTACGAGCAGTACTTC.

The V and J genes are TRBV2 and TRBJ2-3, with 9 bases aligning to TRBD2. CDR3 length: 18 residues. Germline CDR1 is SNHLY and CDR2 is FYNNEI. With V trimmed by 6 bases and J by 4 bases, 17 bases remained unmatched. CDR3 bases: TGTGCCAGCAGAGAGAGACTTTTTTACGAGCGGGGGGCAGATACGCAGTATTTT. As protein: CASRERLFYERGADTQYF.

The chain uses TRBV9 and TRBJ2-4; D is unresolved. Germline V lookup: CDR1 SGDLS, CDR2 YYNGEE. This CDR3 has 13 amino acids. V was pared by 4 bases and J by 7 bases, with 12 bases between. CDR3 sequence: CASSPVGQNIQYF. The CDR3 bases are TGTGCCAGCAGCCCCGTGGGCCAGAACATTCAGTACTTC.

This clone was recorded only once. The genes are TRBV7-2 and TRBJ1-4; 10 bases are a match to TRBD1. Germline-derived CDR1 and CDR2 are SGHTA and FQGNSA. The CDR3 has 14 amino acids. V trimming: 5 bases; J trimming: 7 bases; junction bases outside the gene matches: 4. Here the CDR3 DNA reads TGTGCCAGCAGCGAACGGACAGGGGGTGAAAAACTGTTTTTT. Its protein product is CASSERTGGEKLFF.

The chain combines TRBV6-5 with TRBJ2-6; no firm D call. Trimming pared 3 bases from V and 4 bases from J, leaving 7 bases between. The CDR3 loop spans 14 amino acids. Germline lookup yields CDR1 MNHEY and CDR2 SVGAGI. The CDR3 sequence: CASSYQVGANVLTF. The CDR3 DNA reads as TGTGCCAGCAGTTATCAGGTGGGGGCCAACGTCCTGACTTTC.

About this clone: The same CDR3 arises from other DNA sequences in this sample as well. The chain combines TRBV30 with TRBJ2-7; D unresolved. The V end was cut by 4 bases, the J end by 0 bases, with 7 bases between. The CDR3 length is 12 residues. In germline, CDR1 is GTSNPN, CDR2 SVGIG (reference sequence). The CDR3 loop reads CAWTASSYEQYF. The CDR3 DNA follows: TGTGCCTGGACCGCGAGCTCCTACGAGCAGTACTTC.

This chain links TRBV6-5 with TRBJ1-1, with TRBD1 as a possible D gene (6 bases). V gave up 6 bases and J gave up 4 bases, with 15 bases separating them. CDR3 length: 14 residues. CDR1 is MNHEY and CDR2 is SVGAGI in the germline V gene. The CDR3 DNA sequence: TGTGCCAGCAGGCCTTGGGAAGGGGGCACTGAAGCTTTCTTT. Its translation is CASRPWEGGTEAFF.

This chain links TRBV4-3 with TRBJ2-7, with TRBD1 identical over 11 bases. V shed 3 bases, J shed 6 bases, and the junction held 13 bases outside the gene matches. CDR1 and CDR2 (germline): LGHNA, YSLEER. The CDR3 has 17 residues. In DNA form, the CDR3 reads TGCGCCAGCAGCCACTCGACCCGGGACAGGGGGGGTCCCGAGCAGTACTTC. Translated, it gives CASSHSTRDRGGPEQYF.

V usage is TRBV11-2 and J usage is TRBJ2-7; 8 positions match TRBD1. Per germline, CDR1 SGHAT and CDR2 FQNNGV. V was pared by 4 bases and J by 4 bases, with 9 bases of the junction left unmatched. This CDR3 is 15 amino acids long. The CDR3 is CASSWTGFREYEQYF. Here the CDR3 DNA reads TGTGCCAGCAGCTGGACAGGGTTTCGTGAATACGAGCAGTACTTC.

The chain uses TRBV28 and TRBJ1-2, with a weak D call TRBD1 (6 bases). Per germline, CDR1 MDHEN and CDR2 SYDVKM. This CDR3 region has 15 residues. V lost 5 bases and J 7 bases, leaving 20 bases between the germline ends. The CDR3 DNA reads TGTGCCAGCAGTCCCCCAGTAGGGGACATAGGTGGCTACACCTTC. The encoded protein is CASSPPVGDIGGYTF.

The V call is TRBV20-1, the J call TRBJ1-5, with D tentatively TRBD1 (5 bases). CDR3 length: 14 residues. V was trimmed by 3 bases and J by 0 bases, leaving 9 bases between them. Per the germline V gene, CDR1 is DFQATT and CDR2 is SNEGSKA (reference sequence). As DNA, the CDR3 is TGCAGTGCTAGTGAGGACACTAGCAATCAGCCCCAGCATTTT. This encodes CSASEDTSNQPQHF.

The count of this clone is one. The chain uses TRBV7-2 and TRBJ2-2; maybe TRBD1 (7 bases). The germline V and J ends were trimmed by 7 bases and 3 bases, with 18 bases remaining between them. Germline CDR1 SGHTA, CDR2 FQGNSA. The CDR3 is made up of 16 amino acids. The CDR3, as DNA: TGTGCCAGCACCCTGGGGCAGGGGGGCCACACCGGGGAGCTGTTTTTT. It codes for CASTLGQGGHTGELFF. Full variable domain (outside the CDR3, taken from reference TRBV7-2 and TRBJ2-2): GAGVSQSPSNKVTEKGKDVELRCDPISGHTALYWYRQSLGQGLEFLIYFQGNSAPDKSGLPSDRFSAERTGGSVSTLTIQRTQQEDSAVYLCASTLGQGGHTGELFFGEGSRLTVL.

J is TRBJ2-4 and V is TRBV18, with TRBD1 matching 7 bases. The CDR3 totals 15 residues. The V gene's germline CDR1 is KGHSH and CDR2 LQKENI. V was pared by 3 bases and J by 1 base, with 3 bases of the junction left unmatched. The CDR3 coding sequence is TGTGCCAGCTCACCTGACAGGGCCGCCAAAAACATTCAGTACTTC. Amino acids: CASSPDRAAKNIQYF.

CDR3 sequence (DNA): TGTGCCAGCAGCGTACAGGAGAACTATGGCTACACCTTC. Amino acids: CASSVQENYGYTF. This rearrangement joins TRBV7-3 to TRBJ1-2; D is possibly TRBD1 (5 bases). Between the trimmed V and J ends, which lost 5 bases and 2 bases, there was a span of 9 bases. Germline V gives CDR1 SGHTA, CDR2 FQGTGA. The CDR3 has 13 amino acids.

The CDR3 coding sequence is TGCGCCAGCAGCTTGGACTTGAACCAAGAGACCCAGTACTTC. Translated: CASSLDLNQETQYF. The V call is TRBV5-1, the J call TRBJ2-5; D is uncertain. CDR3 length equals 14 residues. V was trimmed by 0 bases and J by 0 bases, leaving 6 bases between them. Per germline, CDR1 SGHRS and CDR2 YFSETQ.

The chain has TRBV28 and TRBJ1-5; TRBD1 agrees at 8 bases. Germline V gene lookup returns CDR1 MDHEN and CDR2 SYDVKM. The CDR3 runs to 17 residues. J gave up 2 bases and V 3 bases, and 9 bases lay outside the gene matches. The CDR3 DNA reads as TGTGCCAGCAGTTTCCGCGACAGGGGCCTTGGCAATCAGCCCCAGCATTTT. Translated: CASSFRDRGLGNQPQHF.

CDR3 bases: TGTGCCAGCAGTGAGCGGGAGCCATACGAGCAGTACTTC. As protein: CASSEREPYEQYF. The gene calls are TRBV6-1 and TRBJ2-7, with 7 bases fitting TRBD2. Germline trimming cut 3 bases from V and 4 bases from J; bases unmatched to any gene: 3. The CDR3 extends over 13 amino acids. The germline V gene encodes CDR1 MNHNS and CDR2 SASEGT.

The chain recombines TRBV7-9 with TRBJ2-3; weak D call: TRBD2 (5 bases). The CDR3 spans 16 residues. Germline V gene data show CDR1 as SEHNR and CDR2 as FQNEAQ (reference sequence). The ends were cut back, 1 base at V and 3 bases at J, with 14 bases in the middle. Here the CDR3 DNA reads TGTGCCAGCAGCTTAGGAGGGCCGTCCGGAACAGATACGCAGTATTTT. Translating it yields CASSLGGPSGTDTQYF.

The V call is TRBV10-1, the J call TRBJ2-3; 8 bases match TRBD2. The germline V gene has CDR1 WNHNN and CDR2 SYGVQD (reference sequence). The junction had 7 bases not matched to a gene; V was cut back by 6 bases and J by 2 bases. The CDR3 length is 15 residues. The CDR3 here is CASSGGAKSTDTQYF. The CDR3 DNA follows: TGCGCCAGCAGCGGGGGGGCAAAGTCCACAGATACGCAGTATTTT.

This chain connects TRBV18 to TRBJ2-7, with D maybe TRBD1 (6 bases). Germline CDR1 is KGHSH and CDR2 is LQKENI. This CDR3 spans 14 amino acids. Trimming removed 6 bases at V and 3 bases at J, with 15 bases between. CDR3 coding DNA: TGTGCCAGCTCGGGGAACCAGGGGCGCTACGAGCAGTACTTC. Protein product: CASSGNQGRYEQYF.

V gene TRBV4-2 combines with J gene TRBJ2-3, with D perhaps matching TRBD2 (5 bases). The CDR3 totals 16 residues. Germline V gene sequence: CDR1 LGHNA, CDR2 YNFKEQ. V shed 0 bases and J shed 6 bases, with 16 bases lying between them. The CDR3 DNA is TGTGCCAGCAGCCAAGATCCAGCGGCGGACCCCGATACGCAGTATTTT. Residues: CASSQDPAADPDTQYF.

This chain joins TRBV7-2 and TRBJ2-7, with D possibly TRBD1 on 6 matching bases. The ends were cut back, 6 bases at V and 3 bases at J, with 24 bases in the middle. Germline V gives CDR1 SGHTA, CDR2 FQGNSA. The CDR3 runs 17 residues. CDR3 in amino acids: CASSSTLILRDNYEQYF. For the CDR3, the DNA is TGTGCCAGCAGTTCAACGCTAATCCTCCGGGACAACTACGAGCAGTACTTC.

For this clone: Other DNA variants within this sample encode the same CDR3. This chain uses TRBV18 with TRBJ2-7; D gene ambiguous. V shed 3 bases and J shed 3 bases, with 6 bases lying between them. This CDR3 region has 12 residues. Looked up from germline, CDR1 is KGHSH and CDR2 is LQKENI. The CDR3 DNA is TGTGCCAGCTCACCGGCCAACTACGAGCAGTACTTC. Its protein is CASSPANYEQYF.

V usage is TRBV7-2 and J usage is TRBJ2-4; 7 nucleotides match TRBD1. V was clipped by 2 bases and J by 5 bases; unmatched bases: 3. The CDR3 length is 14 residues. Per the germline V gene, CDR1 is SGHTA and CDR2 is FQGNSA. CDR3 DNA sequence: TGTGCCAGCAGCTTAAGGGGGCGGGAAAACATTCAGTACTTC. It encodes CASSLRGRENIQYF.